This passage covers 16 T cell receptor beta chains from one sample sequenced in a study of cytomegalovirus exposure and HLA in healthy donors. With 60 Vbeta and 13 Jbeta primers, the PCR was carried out. This table comes from immunoSEQ multiplex PCR, and its TCRdb copy is limited to in-frame clones, with some not included. This sample has 150,000 or so clones; more than 65% occur once, and the top ten carry around 1.5%. Material: PBMCs. The receptors originated from a male donor in good health and CMV-seronegative.

The rearrangement links TRBV7-8 to TRBJ1-6; 7 nucleotides line up with TRBD1. CDR3 length: 13 residues. Looked up from germline, CDR1 is SGHVS and CDR2 is FQNEAQ. With 6 bases clipped from V and 9 bases from J, the junction kept 5 bases outside the gene matches. The CDR3 bases are TGTGCCAGCAGAAACGACAGGGTTTCACCCCTCCACTTT. It yields the protein CASRNDRVSPLHF.

The chain uses TRBV18 and TRBJ2-7; D perhaps matches TRBD1 (5 bases). Trimming cost V 1 base and J 1 base, with 17 bases left between them. Germline CDR1 KGHSH, CDR2 LQKENI. The CDR3 has 17 residues. CDR3: CASSPRDSSPGSYEQYF. CDR3 nucleotide sequence: TGTGCCAGCTCACCACGAGACAGTTCTCCCGGTTCCTACGAGCAGTACTTC.

The J gene is TRBJ2-7, the V gene TRBV10-1; 9 bases match TRBD1. Germline CDR1 WNHNN, CDR2 SYGVQD (reference sequence). This CDR3 contains 19 residues. With V trimmed by 7 bases and J by 0 bases, 19 bases remained unmatched. Written as DNA, the CDR3 is TGCGCCAGCACGGGCCCCCGGGACAGGGTGTCGTGGAGCTCCTACGAGCAGTACTTC. This translates into CASTGPRDRVSWSSYEQYF.

This clone was recorded once. The chain is built from TRBV11-2 and TRBJ2-5; 8 bases map to TRBD2. The germline V gene has CDR1 SGHAT and CDR2 FQNNGV. The CDR3 has 14 residues. V shed 5 bases, J shed 4 bases, and the junction held 6 bases outside the gene matches. For the CDR3, the DNA is TGTGCCAGCAGCGGAGCGGGAGTTAGAGAGACCCAGTACTTC. Protein sequence: CASSGAGVRETQYF.

The rearrangement uses TRBV6-5 and TRBJ1-5; TRBD1 matches 10 bases. This CDR3 region has 15 residues. Germline CDR1 is MNHEY and CDR2 is SVGAGI. V was pared by 6 bases and J by 7 bases, with 9 bases of the junction left unmatched. The CDR3 sequence: CASSPTGGVGQPQHF. CDR3 nucleotides: TGTGCCAGCAGCCCGACAGGGGGCGTGGGGCAGCCCCAGCATTTT.

This clone was detected a few times. The chain links TRBV2 to TRBJ2-5; 8 positions agree with TRBD2. With V trimmed by 2 bases and J by 5 bases, 13 bases remained unmatched. The CDR3 is made up of 17 amino acids. The germline V gene encodes CDR1 SNHLY and CDR2 FYNNEI. The CDR3 nucleotides read TGTGCCAGCAGTGAATCTACCCGGCGGGGGGTGTTGGAGACCCAGTACTTC. Protein sequence: CASSESTRRGVLETQYF.

The chain couples TRBV6-5 to TRBJ2-7, with D possibly TRBD1 on 5 matching bases. This CDR3 contains 12 residues. Germline CDR1 MNHEY, CDR2 SVGAGI. Between the trimmed V and J ends, which lost 5 bases and 2 bases, there was a span of 7 bases. This chain's CDR3 is CASSQTAYEQYF. CDR3 DNA sequence: TGTGCCAGCAGTCAGACAGCCTACGAGCAGTACTTC.

The chain links TRBV11-3 to TRBJ2-3; TRBD2 matches at 7 bases. The trim removed 5 bases at V and 5 bases at J, leaving 19 bases unmatched. The CDR3 extends over 18 amino acids. CDR1 and CDR2 (germline): SGHNT, YENEEA. The CDR3 is CASSPGWVARLAEDTQYF. The CDR3 DNA sequence: TGTGCCAGCAGCCCAGGATGGGTGGCGCGGCTAGCGGAAGATACGCAGTATTTT.

The chain recombines TRBV5-1 with TRBJ1-5; D remains ambiguous. In germline, CDR1 is SGHRS, CDR2 YFSETQ. V was trimmed by 1 base and J by 5 bases, leaving 7 bases between them. The CDR3 extends over 13 amino acids. CDR3 nucleotide sequence: TGCGCCAGCAGCTTGTACGGTGATCAGCCCCAGCATTTT. Amino acid sequence: CASSLYGDQPQHF.

J is TRBJ1-5 and V is TRBV7-8; D is undetermined. This CDR3 has 8 amino acids. Germline V lookup: CDR1 SGHVS, CDR2 FQNEAQ. The germline V and J ends were trimmed by 5 bases and 14 bases, with 4 bases remaining between them. The chain's CDR3 is CASSEEHF. CDR3 DNA sequence: TGTGCCAGCAGCGAGGAGCATTTT.

This clone was picked up a small number of times. The chain carries TRBV18 and TRBJ2-7; 9 bases fit TRBD1. Trimming took 5 bases from V and 5 from J; bases not matched to a gene: 10. This CDR3 region has 15 residues. In germline, CDR1 is KGHSH, CDR2 LQKENI. The DNA of the CDR3 is TGTGCCAGCTCAAATCCTAACAGGGGGCGCAACGAGCAGTACTTC. Translated: CASSNPNRGRNEQYF.

This chain joins TRBV28 and TRBJ1-2, with 7 bases that match TRBD1. Looked up from germline, CDR1 is MDHEN and CDR2 is SYDVKM. This CDR3 region has 15 residues. Germline trimming cut 6 bases from V and 4 bases from J; bases unmatched to any gene: 11. The chain's CDR3 is CASSTTGEGPYGYTF. DNA for the CDR3: TGTGCCAGCAGCACAACAGGGGAAGGGCCCTATGGCTACACCTTC.

The table lists this clone with a count of one. Relative to the germline gene, one junction end is altered; a read error may explain this. The gene calls are TRBV7-9 and TRBJ2-7, with 7 bases that match TRBD1. The CDR3 totals 18 residues. Germline CDR1 reads SEHNR; CDR2 reads FQNEAQ (reference sequence). The CDR3 here is CSSSSQGRQGSSSYEQYF. Written as DNA, the CDR3 is TGTTCCAGCAGCTCACAGGGGCGACAGGGCTCTAGTTCCTACGAGCAGTACTTC.

The chain is built from TRBV5-4 and TRBJ2-3; 7 positions agree with TRBD2. Germline V CDR1 and CDR2: SGHNT, YYREEE (reference sequence). This CDR3 contains 19 residues. Losses at the gene ends were 0 bases for V and 1 base for J; bases not matched to a gene: 14. The CDR3 DNA follows: TGTGCCAGCAGCTTGGTCGAGGGAGGGCCTTTTCGGGGCACAGATACGCAGTATTTT. As protein: CASSLVEGGPFRGTDTQYF. Filled out from reference TRBV5-4 and TRBJ2-3, the complete variable domain reads ETGVTQSPTHLIKTRGQQVTLRCSSQSGHNTVSWYQQALGQGPQFIFQYYREEENGRGNFPPRFSGLQFPNYSSELNVNALELDDSALYLCASSLVEGGPFRGTDTQYFGPGTRLTVL.

This rearrangement joins TRBV7-9 to TRBJ2-1; TRBD2 matches at 9 bases. This CDR3 contains 16 residues. In germline, CDR1 is SEHNR, CDR2 FQNEAQ (reference sequence). The junction had 20 bases not matched to a gene; V was cut back by 5 bases and J by 15 bases. The chain's CDR3 is CASSPGVAGVRVLGFF. DNA of the CDR3: TGTGCCAGCAGCCCCGGGGTAGCGGGAGTTCGGGTCCTGGGGTTCTTC.

The rearrangement links TRBV6-1 to TRBJ1-5, with 10 nucleotides matching TRBD1. The germline V gene has CDR1 MNHNS and CDR2 SASEGT. V gave up 1 base and J gave up 4 bases; unmatched junction bases: 7. The CDR3 contains 17 residues. CDR3: CASSEGRTGGRNQPQHF. Here the CDR3 DNA reads TGTGCCAGCAGTGAAGGGAGGACAGGGGGACGAAATCAGCCCCAGCATTTT.